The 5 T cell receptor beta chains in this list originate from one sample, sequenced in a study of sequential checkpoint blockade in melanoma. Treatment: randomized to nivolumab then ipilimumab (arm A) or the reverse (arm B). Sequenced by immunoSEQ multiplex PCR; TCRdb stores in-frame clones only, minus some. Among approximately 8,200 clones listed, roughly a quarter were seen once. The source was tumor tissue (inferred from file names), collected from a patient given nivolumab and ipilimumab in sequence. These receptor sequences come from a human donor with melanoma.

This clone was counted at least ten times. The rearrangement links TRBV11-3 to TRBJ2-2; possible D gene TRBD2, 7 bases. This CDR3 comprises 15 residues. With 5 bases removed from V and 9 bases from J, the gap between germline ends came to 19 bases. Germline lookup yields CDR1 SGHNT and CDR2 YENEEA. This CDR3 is CASSQFITGTRELFF. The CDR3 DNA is TGTGCCAGCAGCCAATTCATTACAGGGACTAGGGAGCTGTTTTTT.

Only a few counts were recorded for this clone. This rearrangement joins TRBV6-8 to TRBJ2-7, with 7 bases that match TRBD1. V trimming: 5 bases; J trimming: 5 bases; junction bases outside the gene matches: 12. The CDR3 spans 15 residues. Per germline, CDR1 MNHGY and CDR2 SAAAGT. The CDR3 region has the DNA TGTGCCAGCAGTGTCAACAGGGGCTCCTCGGACGAGCAGTACTTC. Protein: CASSVNRGSSDEQYF.

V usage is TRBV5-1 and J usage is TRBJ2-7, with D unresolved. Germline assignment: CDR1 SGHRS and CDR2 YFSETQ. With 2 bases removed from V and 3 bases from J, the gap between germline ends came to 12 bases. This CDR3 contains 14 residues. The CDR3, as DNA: TGCGCCAGCAGCTTCAATGGTAATGGCTACGAGCAGTACTTC. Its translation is CASSFNGNGYEQYF.

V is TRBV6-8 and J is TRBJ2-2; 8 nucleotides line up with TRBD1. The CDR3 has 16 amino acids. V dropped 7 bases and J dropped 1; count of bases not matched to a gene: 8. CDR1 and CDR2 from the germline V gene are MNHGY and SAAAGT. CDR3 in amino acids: CASKTGTGGNTGELFF. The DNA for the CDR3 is TGTGCCAGCAAAACAGGGACAGGTGGGAACACCGGGGAGCTGTTTTTT.

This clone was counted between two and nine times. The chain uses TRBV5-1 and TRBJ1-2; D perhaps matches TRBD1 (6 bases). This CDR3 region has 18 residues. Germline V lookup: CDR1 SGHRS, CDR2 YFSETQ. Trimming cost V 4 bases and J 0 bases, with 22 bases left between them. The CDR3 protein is CASSQDITTGPPNYGYTF. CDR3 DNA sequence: TGCGCCAGCAGCCAAGATATTACCACAGGGCCACCTAACTATGGCTACACCTTC.